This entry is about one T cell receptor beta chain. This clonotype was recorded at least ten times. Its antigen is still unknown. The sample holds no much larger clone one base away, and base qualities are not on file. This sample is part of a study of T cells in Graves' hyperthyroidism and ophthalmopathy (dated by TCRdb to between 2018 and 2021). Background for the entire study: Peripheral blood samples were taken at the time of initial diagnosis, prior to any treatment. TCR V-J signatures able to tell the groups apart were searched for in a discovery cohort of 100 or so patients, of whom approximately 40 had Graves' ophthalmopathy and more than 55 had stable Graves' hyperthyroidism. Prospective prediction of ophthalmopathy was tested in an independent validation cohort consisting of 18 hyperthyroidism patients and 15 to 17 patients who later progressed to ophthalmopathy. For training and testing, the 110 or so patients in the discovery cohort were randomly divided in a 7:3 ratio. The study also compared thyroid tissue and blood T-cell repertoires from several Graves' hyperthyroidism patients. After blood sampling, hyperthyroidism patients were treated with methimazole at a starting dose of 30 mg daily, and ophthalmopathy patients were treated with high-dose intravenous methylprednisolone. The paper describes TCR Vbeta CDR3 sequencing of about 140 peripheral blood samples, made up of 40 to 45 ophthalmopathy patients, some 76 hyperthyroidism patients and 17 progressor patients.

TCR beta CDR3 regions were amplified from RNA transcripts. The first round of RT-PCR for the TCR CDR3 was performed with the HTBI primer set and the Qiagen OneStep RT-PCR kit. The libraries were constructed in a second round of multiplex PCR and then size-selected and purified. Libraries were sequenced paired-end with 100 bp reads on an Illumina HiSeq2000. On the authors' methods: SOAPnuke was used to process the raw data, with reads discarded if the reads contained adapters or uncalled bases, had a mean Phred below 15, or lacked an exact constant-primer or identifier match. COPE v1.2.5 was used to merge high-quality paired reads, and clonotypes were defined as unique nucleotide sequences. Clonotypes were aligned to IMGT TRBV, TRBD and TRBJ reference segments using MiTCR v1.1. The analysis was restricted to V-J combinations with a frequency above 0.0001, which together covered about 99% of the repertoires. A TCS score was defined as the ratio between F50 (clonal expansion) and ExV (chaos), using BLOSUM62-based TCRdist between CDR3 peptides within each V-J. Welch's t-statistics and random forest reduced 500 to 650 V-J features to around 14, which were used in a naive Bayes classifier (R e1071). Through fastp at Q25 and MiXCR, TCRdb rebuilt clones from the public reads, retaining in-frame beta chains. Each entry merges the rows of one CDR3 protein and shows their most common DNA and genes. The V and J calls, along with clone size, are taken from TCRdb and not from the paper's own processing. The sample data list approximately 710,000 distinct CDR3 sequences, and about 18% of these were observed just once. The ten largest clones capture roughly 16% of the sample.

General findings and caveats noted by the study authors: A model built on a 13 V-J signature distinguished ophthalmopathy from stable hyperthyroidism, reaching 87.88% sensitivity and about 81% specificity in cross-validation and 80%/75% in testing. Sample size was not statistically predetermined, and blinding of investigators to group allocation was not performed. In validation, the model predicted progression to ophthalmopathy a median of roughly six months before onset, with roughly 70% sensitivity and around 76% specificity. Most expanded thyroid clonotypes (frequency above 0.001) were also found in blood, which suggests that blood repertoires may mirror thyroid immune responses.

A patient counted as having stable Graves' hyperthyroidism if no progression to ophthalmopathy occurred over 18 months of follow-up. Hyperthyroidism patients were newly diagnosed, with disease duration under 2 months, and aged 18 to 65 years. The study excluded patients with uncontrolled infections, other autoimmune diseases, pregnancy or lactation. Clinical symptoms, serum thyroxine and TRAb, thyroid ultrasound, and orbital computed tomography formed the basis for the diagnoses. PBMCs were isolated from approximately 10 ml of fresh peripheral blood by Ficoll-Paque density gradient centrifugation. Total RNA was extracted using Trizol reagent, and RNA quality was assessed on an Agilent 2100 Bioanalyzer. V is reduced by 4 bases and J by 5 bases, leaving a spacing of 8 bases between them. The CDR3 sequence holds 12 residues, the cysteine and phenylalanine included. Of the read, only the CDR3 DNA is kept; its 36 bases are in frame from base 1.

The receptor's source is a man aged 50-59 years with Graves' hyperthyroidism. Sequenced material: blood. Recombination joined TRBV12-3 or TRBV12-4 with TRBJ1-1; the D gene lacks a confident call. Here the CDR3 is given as CASSWSETEAFF. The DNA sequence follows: TGTGCCAGCAGTTGGAGCGAGACTGAAGCTTTCTTT.